Listed here are 3 T cell receptor beta chains from one sample, sequenced in a study of blood T cell repertoires in COVID-19. Using immunoSEQ multiplex PCR, the repertoire was profiled, and TCRdb retains in-frame clones only, with some absent. The data show approximately 140,000 clones, approximately 88% seen once. Input material: peripheral blood. The receptors here all came from an elderly woman with acute or convalescent COVID-19.

The chain employs TRBV5-5 and TRBJ1-2; possibly TRBD1 for D (5 bases). Trimming shortened V by 4 bases and J by 2 bases, and 9 bases separated the two germline ends. The CDR3 spans 13 residues. Germline V gene sequence: CDR1 SGHKS, CDR2 YYEKEE (reference sequence). The CDR3 here is CASSRDRNYGYTF. In DNA form, the CDR3 reads TGTGCCAGCAGCAGAGACAGAAACTATGGCTACACCTTC.

This chain joins TRBV11-2 and TRBJ2-7; TRBD1 aligns across 7 bases. The trim removed 0 bases at V and 6 bases at J, leaving 14 bases unmatched. This CDR3 has 17 amino acids. Per the germline V gene, CDR1 is SGHAT and CDR2 is FQNNGV. The CDR3 region has the DNA TGTGCCAGCAGCTTAGAGCTCGGGGACAGCCTACGGTTCGAGCAGTACTTC. As protein: CASSLELGDSLRFEQYF.

The rearrangement joins TRBV27 to TRBJ2-3, with a tentative D call TRBD2 (6 bases). The CDR3 runs 15 residues. Per germline, CDR1 MNHEY and CDR2 SMNVEV (reference sequence). Trimming took off 6 bases at V and 5 bases at J, with 18 bases between the two ends. The CDR3 coding sequence is TGTGCCAGCAGCACCTCCCTAGCGATTCAAGATACGCAGTATTTT. It translates to CASSTSLAIQDTQYF.